This is a list of T cell receptor beta chains from one sample in a study of CD8 T cells in ankylosing spondylitis. TCRdb re-called the 5' RACE reads through MiXCR, storing one row per CDR3 protein. Of 700,000 to 850,000 distinct CDR3 sequences listed, 10% to 15% are singletons. Sequencing was performed on blood, either unsorted or a sorted T cell fraction (not recorded which). The receptors were gathered from a male donor with ankylosing spondylitis. CDR3s include the opening cysteine and the closing phenylalanine or tryptophan. Each record gives: D gene, clone size, CDR3 length, V gene, J gene, CDR3 DNA, CDR3 protein. D genes are given only for firm matches. Clone sizes are given selectively: once, few, many, or a class where the clone is expanded.

TRBD1	few	14	TRBV5-5	TRBJ2-7	TGTGCCAGCAGCCAGGAGGGACAGGGCGACGAGCAGTACTTC	CASSQEGQGDEQYF
NA	NA	12	TRBV29-1	TRBJ2-7	TGCAGCGTTGAGCCCCGCCCCGGCGAGCAGTACTTC	CSVEPRPGEQYF
NA	few	16	TRBV5-1	TRBJ2-2	TGCGCCAGCAGCTTGGCGGGGGTAGTTGACACCGGGGAGCTGTTTTTT	CASSLAGVVDTGELFF
NA	many	17	TRBV5-5	TRBJ1-6	TGTGCCAGCAGCTTGGGGGCCCCGGGAAACTATAATTCACCCCTCCACTTT	CASSLGAPGNYNSPLHF
NA	few	15	TRBV12-3/TRBV12-4	TRBJ2-3	TGTGCCAGCAGCCCTGATTTAGCGGGCACAGATACGCAGTATTTT	CASSPDLAGTDTQYF
NA	NA	14	TRBV5-1	TRBJ2-5	TGCGCCAGCAGCTCGAATGTCGGGAAAGAGACCCAGTACTTC	CASSSNVGKETQYF
NA	few	13	TRBV7-2	TRBJ1-5	TGTGCCAGCAGCATCACGACAGTTGAGCCCCAGCATTTT	CASSITTVEPQHF
TRBD1	NA	12	TRBV6-2/TRBV6-3	TRBJ2-5	TGTGCCAGCAGCGACAGGGGAAAGACCCAGTACTTC	CASSDRGKTQYF
NA	many	12	TRBV29-1	TRBJ2-3	TGCAGCCATGCGGGGATAACAGATACGCAGTATTTT	CSHAGITDTQYF
NA	few	15	TRBV20-1	TRBJ2-2	TGCAGTGCTAGAGATCCCAGCGCGAACACCGGGGAGCTGTTTTTT	CSARDPSANTGELFF
TRBD1	NA	13	TRBV29-1	TRBJ1-6	TGCAGCGTGGGGACAGGGCTCAATTCACCCCTCCACTTT	CSVGTGLNSPLHF